One and the same sample provided the 18 T cell receptor beta chains below, sequenced in a study of T cell changes during pregnancy in multiple sclerosis (dated by TCRdb to the late 2010s). The library was made by the immunoSEQ multiplex PCR assay. TCRdb's version of the immuneACCESS table is confined to in-frame rearrangements and falls short of the full clone set. An unresolved V gene accounts for under half of the shortfall where checked; the remainder is of unknown origin. Counted in this sample were under 70,000 clones; around 90% of them appeared once. About 0.3% of the sample is held by the ten biggest clonotypes. The specimen comprised CD4+ T cells from peripheral blood mononuclear cells, sampled after pregnancy. The receptors shown here come from a female donor with multiple sclerosis, enrolled in a pregnancy study.

The chain carries TRBV7-9 and TRBJ2-7; 7 bases map to TRBD1. J gave up 3 bases and V 1 base, and 6 bases lay outside the gene matches. This CDR3 has 15 amino acids. Per germline, CDR1 SEHNR and CDR2 FQNEAQ (reference sequence). The CDR3 region is CASSLVPQGRYEQYF. In nucleotides, the CDR3 is TGTGCCAGCAGCTTAGTCCCACAGGGGCGCTACGAGCAGTACTTC.

The rearrangement uses TRBV6-1 and TRBJ2-2; TRBD2 aligns across 12 bases. With V trimmed by 4 bases and J by 2 bases, 5 bases remained unmatched. Germline CDR1 and CDR2: MNHNS and SASEGT. CDR3 length equals 17 residues. CDR3 amino acids: CASSVRLAGVNTGELFF. The CDR3 coding sequence is TGTGCCAGCAGTGTCAGACTAGCGGGAGTTAACACCGGGGAGCTGTTTTTT.

The rearrangement uses TRBV7-2 and TRBJ2-7; D is perhaps TRBD2 (5 bases). V gave up 3 bases and J gave up 4 bases, with 7 bases separating them. Germline loops: CDR1 SGHTA, CDR2 FQGNSA. The CDR3 totals 12 residues. The CDR3 reads CASSFSGYEQYF. For the CDR3, the DNA is TGTGCCAGCAGCTTTTCGGGGTACGAGCAGTACTTC.

The V call is TRBV10-3, the J call TRBJ2-3, with 10 bases matching TRBD2. V lost 3 bases to trimming and J lost 2 bases; unmatched junction nucleotides: 8. The CDR3 sequence is 17 residues long. The germline V gene has CDR1 ENHRY and CDR2 SYGVKD. The CDR3 nucleotides are TGTGCCATCAGTGAACCTGGACTAGCGGTTTCCACAGATACGCAGTATTTT. Translated: CAISEPGLAVSTDTQYF.

V and J are TRBV18 and TRBJ2-7; 10 nucleotides line up with TRBD1. J was trimmed by 2 bases and V by 1 base; bases with no gene match: 2. Germline-derived CDR1 and CDR2 are KGHSH and LQKENI. The CDR3 is 15 residues long. For the CDR3, the DNA is TGTGCCAGCTCACCACGGACAGGGGGGGCCTACGAGCAGTACTTC. Translated: CASSPRTGGAYEQYF.

The sample holds a few counts of this clone. V gene TRBV7-2 combines with J gene TRBJ2-1, with 11 bases lining up with TRBD2. Trimming cost V 5 bases and J 2 bases; bases outside gene matches: 2. This CDR3 is built from 15 residues. From germline, CDR1 is SGHTA and CDR2 FQGNSA. The CDR3 sequence: CASSQTSGAYNEQFF. The CDR3 DNA sequence: TGTGCCAGCAGCCAGACTAGCGGGGCCTACAATGAGCAGTTCTTC.

CDR3 DNA sequence: TGCGCCAGCAGCTTGAGCCTAGCGGGAGGCGAGCAGTACTTC. This codes for CASSLSLAGGEQYF. The V and J genes are TRBV5-1 and TRBJ2-7, with TRBD2 identical over 11 bases. Per the germline V gene, CDR1 is SGHRS and CDR2 is YFSETQ. V lost 1 base, J lost 6 bases, and 3 bases stayed unmatched. The CDR3 is 14 residues long.

The chain carries TRBV18 and TRBJ2-1; 7 bases agree with TRBD2. The CDR3 is 13 residues long. V gave up 3 bases and J gave up 10 bases; unmatched junction bases: 6. The V gene's germline CDR1 is KGHSH and CDR2 LQKENI. CDR3 sequence (DNA): TGTGCCAGCTCACCTTCGACTAGCCACGAGCAGTTCTTC. The encoded protein is CASSPSTSHEQFF. The entire variable domain, with the rest obtained from reference TRBV18 and TRBJ2-1, is as follows: NAGVMQNPRHLVRRRGQEARLRCSPMKGHSHVYWYRQLPEEGLKFMVYLQKENIIDESGMPKERFSAEFPKEGPSILRIQQVVRGDSAAYFCASSPSTSHEQFFGPGTRLTVL.

V and J are TRBV7-4 and TRBJ2-7; D possibly corresponds to TRBD1 (6 bases). This CDR3 contains 16 residues. Trimming left V 4 bases short and J 0 bases short, with 16 bases between. CDR1 and CDR2 from the germline V gene are SGHVT and SQSDAQ. The DNA for the CDR3 is TGTGCCAGCAGCTCCTACCAACGGGACAACTCCTACGAGCAGTACTTC. Protein sequence: CASSSYQRDNSYEQYF. Based on the CDR3 plus reference TRBV7-4 and TRBJ2-7, the full variable domain is GAGVSQSPRYKVAKRGRDVALRCDSISGHVTLYWYRQTLGQGSEVLTYSQSDAQRDKSGRPSGRFSAERPERSVSTLKIQRTEQGDSAVYLCASSSYQRDNSYEQYFGPGTRLTVT.

This chain joins TRBV11-2 and TRBJ1-1; the match to TRBD1 covers 10 bases. Germline assignment: CDR1 SGHAT and CDR2 FQNNGV. CDR3 length: 15 amino acids. V lost 5 bases and J lost 3; bases outside the gene matches: 6. CDR3 nucleotide sequence: TGTGCCAGCAGCGGCCTCGGGACAGGGGACACTGAAGCTTTCTTT. Its protein is CASSGLGTGDTEAFF.

The chain joins TRBV5-1 to TRBJ1-3; D is uncertain. The CDR3 extends over 13 amino acids. The germline V gene encodes CDR1 SGHRS and CDR2 YFSETQ. V was cut by 4 bases and J by 0 bases, with 5 bases left in between. As DNA, the CDR3 is TGCGCCAGCAGCCGGAGCTCTGGAAACACCATATATTTT. It is translated as CASSRSSGNTIYF. The variable domain in full, completed from reference TRBV5-1 and TRBJ1-3, reads KAGVTQTPRYLIKTRGQQVTLSCSPISGHRSVSWYQQTPGQGLQFLFEYFSETQRNKGNFPGRFSGRQFSNSRSEMNVSTLELGDSALYLCASSRSSGNTIYFGEGSWLTVV.

The V and J genes are TRBV5-1 and TRBJ2-1, with TRBD2 identical over 10 bases. V shed 2 bases and J 8 bases; nucleotides not matched to a gene: 10. CDR3 length: 16 residues. Germline CDR1 is SGHRS and CDR2 is YFSETQ. In nucleotides, the CDR3 is TGCGCCAGCAGCTTCGTGACTAGCGGGTTTGCCTATGAGCAGTTCTTC. Its translation: CASSFVTSGFAYEQFF.

This clone is a singleton in its sample. This chain uses TRBV21-1 with TRBJ1-5. TRBV21-1 is labeled a pseudogene. CDR3 length: 11 amino acids. CDR3 residues: CASSNCQPQHF. The CDR3 nucleotides are TGTGCCAGCAGCAACTGTCAGCCCCAGCATTTT.

The V gene is TRBV5-1, the J gene TRBJ2-2; D gene unclear. The germline V gene has CDR1 SGHRS and CDR2 YFSETQ. This CDR3 is built from 14 residues. V gave up 1 base and J gave up 0 bases, with 4 bases separating them. For the CDR3, the DNA is TGCGCCAGCAGCTTGCAGTCGAACACCGGGGAGCTGTTTTTT. This gives the protein CASSLQSNTGELFF.

The chain links TRBV28 to TRBJ2-2; 14 positions match TRBD2. V lost 6 bases and J lost 1; bases outside the gene matches: 4. The CDR3 loop spans 17 amino acids. Per the germline V gene, CDR1 is MDHEN and CDR2 is SYDVKM. The chain's CDR3 is CASSGLAGGKNTGELFF. CDR3 DNA sequence: TGTGCCAGCAGCGGACTAGCGGGAGGAAAGAACACCGGGGAGCTGTTTTTT.

V usage is TRBV5-1 and J usage is TRBJ2-1; possibly TRBD1 for D (6 bases). This CDR3 is built from 13 residues. The germline V gene encodes CDR1 SGHRS and CDR2 YFSETQ. Trimming shortened V by 1 base and J by 9 bases, and 11 bases separated the two germline ends. Written as DNA, the CDR3 is TGCGCCAGCAGCTTGAAAAAACAGGGTGAGCAGTTCTTC. Protein product: CASSLKKQGEQFF.

V usage is TRBV5-1 and J usage is TRBJ2-1; 11 bases map to TRBD1. V dropped 3 bases and J dropped 0; count of bases not matched to a gene: 8. The CDR3 consists of 18 residues. CDR1 SGHRS and CDR2 YFSETQ come from the germline V gene. CDR3 nucleotide sequence: TGCGCCAGCAGCTGGGGACAGGGGGTCTCACGCTCCTACAATGAGCAGTTCTTC. Its protein product is CASSWGQGVSRSYNEQFF.

This clone was recorded only once. This rearrangement joins TRBV4-1 to TRBJ1-1; tentative D call: TRBD1 (5 bases). CDR3 size: 16 residues. Trimming left V 0 bases short and J 6 bases short, with 17 bases between. Looked up from germline, CDR1 is MGHRA and CDR2 is YSYEKL. CDR3 loop: CASSQDIVSGMAEAFF. The CDR3 DNA reads TGCGCCAGCAGCCAAGATATCGTATCAGGGATGGCTGAAGCTTTCTTT.